Presented here are 25 T cell receptor beta chains from one specimen sequenced in a study of the immune and genomic landscape of osteosarcoma. The assay was immunoSEQ multiplex PCR, and TCRdb's table has in-frame clones only and misses some. The sample shows over 2,500 clones, more than 75% of them seen only once. Specimen: metastatic tumor tissue from the lung. These receptors originate from a woman aged 18 to 35 with osteosarcoma.

The chain recombines TRBV30 with TRBJ1-1; D might be TRBD1 (5 bases). CDR1 GTSNPN and CDR2 SVGIG come from the germline V gene (reference sequence). This CDR3 region has 16 residues. V gave up 4 bases and J gave up 4 bases, with 22 bases separating them. The CDR3 region has the DNA TGTGCCTGGAACCCTCCAATCCGCAGGGTTATCACTGAAGCTTTCTTT. Amino acid sequence: CAWNPPIRRVITEAFF.

This clone was seen just once. The genes are TRBV11-2 and TRBJ2-7; 10 bases match TRBD2. Trimming removed 5 bases from V and 0 bases from J; junction bases left unmatched: 7. Germline V gives CDR1 SGHAT, CDR2 FQNNGV. The CDR3 extends over 16 amino acids. CDR3 DNA: TGTGCCAGCAGCCCCAGTAGCGGGGGGAGCTCCTACGAGCAGTACGTC. Translated: CASSPSSGGSSYEQYV.

The chain employs TRBV7-9 and TRBJ2-1; 7 nucleotides agree with TRBD2. Germline values: CDR1 SEHNR, CDR2 FQNEAQ (reference sequence). This CDR3 comprises 16 residues. After removal of 4 bases from V and 0 bases from J, the junction contained 6 bases not matched to a gene. This CDR3 reads CASSSPLADSYNEQFF. As DNA, the CDR3 is TGTGCCAGCAGCTCCCCCCTAGCGGACTCCTACAATGAGCAGTTCTTC.

The chain is built from TRBV7-2 and TRBJ2-7; 7 bases are shared with TRBD2. CDR1 is SGHTA, CDR2 FQGNSA, per germline. The CDR3 runs 14 residues. V was pared by 1 base and J by 7 bases, with 7 bases of the junction left unmatched. CDR3 sequence: CASSLGIQAGEQYF. The CDR3 DNA is TGTGCCAGCAGCTTAGGGATCCAAGCGGGAGAGCAGTACTTC.

The gene calls are TRBV7-9 and TRBJ1-3; TRBD1 matches 7 bases. Trimming took 3 bases from V and 0 from J; bases not matched to a gene: 5. Germline lookup yields CDR1 SEHNR and CDR2 FQNEAQ (reference sequence). The CDR3 has 16 amino acids. In nucleotides, the CDR3 is TGTGCCAGCAGCTTGGGGACAGCGCTCTCTGGAAACACCATATATTTT. Its translation is CASSLGTALSGNTIYF.

This clone was recorded once. The chain recombines TRBV5-1 with TRBJ2-3; maybe TRBD1 (6 bases). Deletions cut 4 bases from V and 2 bases from J, with 14 bases between. Germline CDR1 reads SGHRS; CDR2 reads YFSETQ. The CDR3 contains 15 residues. Written as DNA, the CDR3 is TGCGCCAGCAGCCAAGGGGACACCCTCACAGATACGCAGTATTTT. Residues: CASSQGDTLTDTQYF.

The rearrangement uses TRBV11-2 and TRBJ1-2; D gene uncertain. V was shortened by 1 base and J by 5 bases, with 11 bases between the two germline ends. CDR1 is SGHAT and CDR2 is FQNNGV in the germline V gene. This CDR3 is 14 amino acids long. CDR3 loop: CASSLVADNYGYTF. DNA for the CDR3: TGTGCCAGCAGCTTAGTGGCAGATAATTATGGCTACACCTTC. The full variable domain, its missing parts supplied by reference TRBV11-2 and TRBJ1-2, is EAGVAQSPRYKIIEKRQSVAFWCNPISGHATLYWYQQILGQGPKLLIQFQNNGVVDDSQLPKDRFSAERLKGVDSTLKIQPAKLEDSAVYLCASSLVADNYGYTFGSGTRLTVV.

CDR3 DNA: TGCGCCAGCAGCCAAGATCTGGCAAGCTCTGGAAACACCATATATTTT. It codes for CASSQDLASSGNTIYF. This chain uses TRBV4-3 with TRBJ1-3; D unclear. CDR1 and CDR2 from the germline V gene are LGHNA and YSLEER. Trimming stripped 0 bases from V and 0 bases from J, with 9 bases between. The CDR3 is made up of 16 amino acids.

This clone was observed once. The rearrangement links TRBV21-1 to TRBJ2-6; TRBD2, as called in the table, went unchecked against the DNA. TRBV21-1 is termed a pseudogene. The CDR3 extends over 16 amino acids. Written as DNA, the CDR3 is TGTGCCAGCAGCAAAGTTGGAGTCTCTGGGGCCAACGTCCTGACTTTC. It encodes CASSKVGVSGANVLTF.

The chain links TRBV5-4 to TRBJ1-3; D is unresolved. This CDR3 spans 15 amino acids. CDR1 and CDR2 from the germline V gene are SGHNT and YYREEE (reference sequence). Trimming removed 1 base from V and 1 base from J, with 9 bases in between. The CDR3 coding sequence is TGTGCCAGCAGCTTGATGGCGGGGTCTGGAAACACCATATATTTT. It codes for CASSLMAGSGNTIYF.

The chain links TRBV6-5 to TRBJ1-2; the D gene is possibly TRBD1 (5 bases). CDR1 is MNHEY, CDR2 SVGAGI, per germline. Trimming removed 5 bases from V and 4 bases from J, with 17 bases in between. The CDR3 is 15 amino acids. In DNA form, the CDR3 reads TGTGCCAGCAGTCCCCGGGGAACAGGTCCCTATGGCTACACCTTC. This translates into CASSPRGTGPYGYTF.

This clone was counted a single time. This chain joins TRBV7-9 and TRBJ1-1; the match to TRBD1 covers 8 bases. Losses at the gene ends were 4 bases for V and 0 bases for J; bases not matched to a gene: 7. The V gene's germline CDR1 is SEHNR and CDR2 FQNEAQ (reference sequence). The CDR3 covers 16 residues. In DNA, the CDR3 is TGTGCCAGCAGCTCAGATCGGACAGGGCTGAACACTGAAGCTTTCTTT. Residues: CASSSDRTGLNTEAFF. Based on the CDR3 plus reference TRBV7-9 and TRBJ1-1, the full variable domain is DTGVSQNPRHKITKRGQNVTFRCDPISEHNRLYWYRQTLGQGPEFLTYFQNEAQLEKSRLLSDRFSAERPKGSFSTLEIQRTEQGDSAMYLCASSSDRTGLNTEAFFGQGTRLTVV.

This rearrangement joins TRBV5-1 to TRBJ1-1; D not resolved. The CDR3 is 13 amino acids. Germline lookup yields CDR1 SGHRS and CDR2 YFSETQ. Trimming stripped 5 bases from V and 3 bases from J, with 11 bases between. The CDR3 reads CASSSRLDTEAFF. CDR3 coding DNA: TGCGCCAGCAGTTCTAGGTTGGACACTGAAGCTTTCTTT.

The V call is TRBV20-1, the J call TRBJ2-3, with D unclear. V was pared by 5 bases and J by 4 bases, with 7 bases between. The CDR3 covers 11 residues. Per germline, CDR1 DFQATT and CDR2 SNEGSKA (reference sequence). In nucleotides, the CDR3 is TGCAGTGCTCCCCGGGCAGATACGCAGTATTTT. This gives the protein CSAPRADTQYF.

CDR3 DNA sequence: TGTGCCAGCAGCTCCGGACCTAACACAGATACGCAGTATTTT. Residues: CASSSGPNTDTQYF. The V call is TRBV11-2, the J call TRBJ2-3; D unresolved. CDR3 length: 14 residues. V lost 4 bases to trimming and J lost 2 bases, with 10 bases between them. Germline-derived CDR1 and CDR2 are SGHAT and FQNNGV. Filled out from reference TRBV11-2 and TRBJ2-3, the complete variable domain reads EAGVAQSPRYKIIEKRQSVAFWCNPISGHATLYWYQQILGQGPKLLIQFQNNGVVDDSQLPKDRFSAERLKGVDSTLKIQPAKLEDSAVYLCASSSGPNTDTQYFGPGTRLTVL.

The table lists this clone with a few counts. The V and J genes are TRBV18 and TRBJ1-1; D not resolved. Trimming left V 2 bases short and J 3 bases short, with 10 bases between. This CDR3 is built from 14 residues. Germline CDR1 and CDR2: KGHSH and LQKENI. The CDR3 region is CASSPIARDTEAFF. The CDR3 DNA is TGTGCCAGCTCACCAATCGCCCGCGACACTGAAGCTTTCTTT.

V gene TRBV7-9 combines with J gene TRBJ2-7, with D tentatively TRBD1 (6 bases). Germline V gene sequence: CDR1 SEHNR, CDR2 FQNEAQ (reference sequence). Trimming removed 3 bases from V and 3 bases from J, with 9 bases in between. The CDR3 totals 13 residues. The CDR3 reads CASSLGDNYEQYF. The CDR3 DNA reads TGTGCCAGCAGCTTGGGGGACAACTACGAGCAGTACTTC.

This clone was seen a handful of times. This sequence joins TRBV2 and TRBJ1-6; D is possibly TRBD1 (5 bases). This CDR3 is built from 16 residues. V shed 1 base and J shed 6 bases, with 13 bases lying between them. The germline V gene has CDR1 SNHLY and CDR2 FYNNEI. CDR3 bases: TGTGCCAGCAGTGAAGAGGTGTTTGACAGTAATTCACCCCTCCACTTT. This sequence encodes CASSEEVFDSNSPLHF.

The chain carries TRBV10-2 and TRBJ1-5, with D unresolved. This CDR3 is 14 amino acids long. The V end lost 5 bases, the J end lost 7 bases, and 15 bases lay between the germline ends. In germline, CDR1 is WSHSY, CDR2 SAAADI. Written as DNA, the CDR3 is TGCGCCAGCAGTCCCAGGCCCGAAGTGCAGCCCCAGCATTTT. It translates to CASSPRPEVQPQHF.

V is TRBV10-3 and J is TRBJ1-1; 8 positions agree with TRBD1. CDR3 size: 15 residues. Looked up from germline, CDR1 is ENHRY and CDR2 is SYGVKD. The V segment lost 7 bases and the J segment 1 base; nucleotides outside the gene matches: 8. The CDR3 loop reads CAITPDRAGNTEAFF. The CDR3 DNA reads TGTGCCATCACTCCGGACAGGGCGGGGAACACTGAAGCTTTCTTT.

The gene calls are TRBV18 and TRBJ2-1, with 8 positions matching TRBD2. The junction had 8 bases not matched to a gene; V was cut back by 6 bases and J by 4 bases. The length of the CDR3 is 15 residues. Germline lookup yields CDR1 KGHSH and CDR2 LQKENI. CDR3 nucleotides: TGTGCCAGCTCGCAGCGGGGGAGCTTATACAATGAGCAGTTCTTC. Amino acid sequence: CASSQRGSLYNEQFF.

This clone was picked up one time. The chain recombines TRBV5-4 with TRBJ1-2, with 8 bases fitting TRBD1. The CDR3 length is 13 residues. The trim removed 3 bases at V and 3 bases at J, leaving 1 base unmatched. CDR1 SGHNT and CDR2 YYREEE come from the germline V gene (reference sequence). CDR3 amino acids: CASSSTGDYGYTF. The CDR3 DNA reads TGTGCCAGCAGCTCGACAGGGGACTATGGCTACACCTTC.

This chain uses TRBV10-1 with TRBJ1-4, with D maybe TRBD1 (6 bases). This CDR3 contains 16 residues. V was shortened by 2 bases and J by 7 bases, with 17 bases between the two germline ends. Germline V gene sequence: CDR1 WNHNN, CDR2 SYGVQD (reference sequence). The CDR3 loop reads CASSERSTGRGEKLFF. CDR3 bases: TGCGCCAGCAGTGAGAGGTCGACAGGAAGAGGTGAAAAACTGTTTTTT.

The chain combines TRBV10-1 with TRBJ2-3, with TRBD1 matching over 7 bases. Trimming removed 0 bases from V and 2 bases from J; junction bases left unmatched: 2. The CDR3 spans 15 residues. CDR1 and CDR2 from the germline V gene are WNHNN and SYGVQD (reference sequence). For the CDR3, the DNA is TGCGCCAGCAGTGAGTCAACAGGGGCCACAGATACGCAGTATTTT. As protein: CASSESTGATDTQYF.

This clone showed up just once. This sequence joins TRBV19 and TRBJ1-3, with a possible D match to TRBD1 (5 bases). Deletions cut 11 bases from V and 0 bases from J, with 14 bases between. The CDR3 runs 14 residues. Germline V gives CDR1 LNHDA, CDR2 SQIVND (reference sequence). Here the CDR3 DNA reads TGTGCCGCATCCCGCGGACACTCTGGAAACACCATATATTTT. This gives the protein CAASRGHSGNTIYF.